This T cell receptor beta chain is drawn from a study of long-term antiretroviral therapy in people with HIV. This CDR3 spans 16 amino acids. The germline CDR1 and CDR2 sequences are MNHNS and SASEGT. With 3 bases removed from V and 2 bases from J, the gap between germline ends came to 16 bases. Assay version v3.0 of immunoSEQ was used, and it was run at survey level. Generated by immunoSEQ multiplex PCR, the TCRdb table keeps only in-frame clones and is missing some. The repertoire includes about 28,000 clones, roughly 84% of them detected once, and roughly 6.7% sits in the top ten. This clone is a singleton in its sample.

Sequenced material: unsorted PBMCs, taken 0.4 years after starting antiretroviral therapy. The receptor comes from a man younger than 30 with HIV. The genes are TRBV6-1 and TRBJ1-1, with a tentative D call TRBD1 (6 bases). The CDR3 loop reads CASSEQQGIGNTEAFF. The DNA of the CDR3 is TGTGCCAGCAGTGAGCAACAGGGTATCGGAAACACTGAAGCTTTCTTT.